These 3 T cell receptor beta chains originate from one sample sequenced in a study of identifying expanded T cells in peripheral blood. Sequencing was performed with immunoSEQ multiplex PCR; in TCRdb, only in-frame clones are kept and a portion is missing. Of roughly 100,000 clones in the sample, around 89% were seen once. Source material: blood. These receptors originate from a person aged 18 to 70 in good health.

The gene calls are TRBV5-1 and TRBJ2-5; TRBD2 agrees at 11 bases. CDR1 is SGHRS and CDR2 is YFSETQ in the germline V gene. Trimming at V came to 2 bases and at J to 13 bases, leaving 10 bases not matched to a gene. There are 14 residues in the CDR3. In nucleotides, the CDR3 is TGCGCCAGCAGCTTCACGACTAGCGGGGAAGTGCTGTACTTC. Protein sequence: CASSFTTSGEVLYF.

V usage is TRBV7-4 and J usage is TRBJ2-4; maybe TRBD1 (5 bases). CDR3 length equals 21 residues. Trimming pared 3 bases from V and 0 bases from J, leaving 27 bases between. Germline V gene lookup returns CDR1 SGHVT and CDR2 SQSDAQ. CDR3 residues: CASSFHSGGQGLNIAKNIQYF. In DNA, the CDR3 is TGTGCCAGCAGCTTCCATTCCGGCGGTCAGGGTTTGAATATAGCCAAAAACATTCAGTACTTC. Using reference TRBV7-4 and TRBJ2-4 for the parts outside the CDR3, the full variable domain is GAGVSQSPRYKVAKRGRDVALRCDSISGHVTLYWYRQTLGQGSEVLTYSQSDAQRDKSGRPSGRFSAERPERSVSTLKIQRTEQGDSAVYLCASSFHSGGQGLNIAKNIQYFGAGTRLSVL.

This clone was detected only once. The gene calls are TRBV5-1 and TRBJ2-2; 16 bases are a match to TRBD2. Unmatched junction bases numbered 3, after V lost 4 bases and J lost 6 bases. CDR1 and CDR2 (germline): SGHRS, YFSETQ. The CDR3 covers 16 residues. The CDR3 DNA reads TGCGCCAGCAGCCGGGGACTAGCGGGAGGGCCCGGGGAGCTGTTTTTT. Encoded protein: CASSRGLAGGPGELFF.